These T cell receptor beta chains were read from a single sample in a study of cytomegalovirus exposure and HLA in healthy donors. Some clones are missing from TCRdb's copy, which holds only in-frame ones; the method was immunoSEQ multiplex PCR. The sample consists of 110,000 or so clones, roughly 77% of them appearing once. The sequencing sample was made of PBMCs. The receptors come from a man aged 40-50 years in good health and CMV-seronegative. Each CDR3 is given with its conserved first and last residue. Each record gives: J gene, D gene, V gene, clone size, CDR3 DNA, CDR3 protein. The D gene is left open where the match is weak. Clone size appears in some rows only: once, few, many, or a class for an expanded clone.

J gene: TRBJ2-1; D gene: TRBD2; V gene: TRBV2; clone size: .; CDR3 DNA: TGTGCCAGCAGTGATGGGGGAGGGCCGAATGAGCAGTTCTTC; CDR3 protein: CASSDGGGPNEQFF
J gene: TRBJ1-1; D gene: TRBD1; V gene: TRBV11-2; clone size: .; CDR3 DNA: TGTGCCAGCAGTACGAGACAGGGGGCGATGAACACTGAAGCTTTCTTT; CDR3 protein: CASSTRQGAMNTEAFF
J gene: TRBJ2-1; D gene: TRBD2; V gene: TRBV12-5; clone size: .; CDR3 DNA: TGTGCTAGTGGTTTGGGATCACTAGCGGGAGCTGGTCGGAATGAGCAGTTCTTC; CDR3 protein: CASGLGSLAGAGRNEQFF
J gene: TRBJ1-2; D gene: .; V gene: TRBV5-1; clone size: .; CDR3 DNA: TGCGCCAGCAGCGGAGTACTCGGAAATTCTGGCTACACCTTC; CDR3 protein: CASSGVLGNSGYTF
J gene: TRBJ2-7; D gene: .; V gene: TRBV5-8; clone size: .; CDR3 DNA: TGTGCCAGCAGCTTAAGTTTCAGGGACTCCTACGAGCAGTACTTC; CDR3 protein: CASSLSFRDSYEQYF
J gene: TRBJ2-6; D gene: .; V gene: TRBV4-3; clone size: few; CDR3 DNA: TGCGCCAGCAGCCAAGGGGCAGGGAGGTCTGGGGCCAACGGCCTGACTTTC; CDR3 protein: CASSQGAGRSGANGLTF
J gene: TRBJ1-1; D gene: .; V gene: TRBV10-2; clone size: .; CDR3 DNA: TGCGCCAGCAGTGAGTCTCTAGGGACAATCAACACTGAAGCTTTCTTT; CDR3 protein: CASSESLGTINTEAFF
J gene: TRBJ1-1; D gene: .; V gene: TRBV19; clone size: .; CDR3 DNA: TGTGCTTCAATACCCCCCGGGACAATGAACACTGAAGCTTTCTTT; CDR3 protein: CASIPPGTMNTEAFF
J gene: TRBJ1-1; D gene: .; V gene: TRBV5-4; clone size: .; CDR3 DNA: TGTGCCAGCAGCTCCGCCCCTATGATGAACACTGAAGCTTTCTTT; CDR3 protein: CASSSAPMMNTEAFF
J gene: TRBJ2-5; D gene: .; V gene: TRBV28; clone size: .; CDR3 DNA: TGTGCCAGCAGTTCCGGGTCCGAGGAGACCCAGTACTTC; CDR3 protein: CASSSGSEETQYF
J gene: TRBJ2-1; D gene: TRBD1; V gene: TRBV7-9; clone size: .; CDR3 DNA: TGTGCCAGCAGCTTAGATGCGGTAGGGGGCCAGTTCTTC; CDR3 protein: CASSLDAVGGQFF
J gene: TRBJ2-3; D gene: TRBD1; V gene: TRBV18; clone size: .; CDR3 DNA: TGTGCCAGCTCACCCCAATTACAGGGGACAGATACGCAGTATTTT; CDR3 protein: CASSPQLQGTDTQYF
J gene: TRBJ1-1; D gene: TRBD1; V gene: TRBV7-9; clone size: once; CDR3 DNA: TGTTCCAGCAGCTTTGGACAGGGGGATTTCTTT; CDR3 protein: CSSSFGQGDFF
J gene: TRBJ2-7; D gene: TRBD1; V gene: TRBV29-1; clone size: .; CDR3 DNA: TGCAGCGTTGTACCGACGGGACAGGGGAGGGAGCAGTACTTC; CDR3 protein: CSVVPTGQGREQYF
J gene: TRBJ1-2; D gene: .; V gene: TRBV7-9; clone size: .; CDR3 DNA: TGTGCCAGCAGCTTAGCAATCGGGACACTCTATGGCTACACCTTC; CDR3 protein: CASSLAIGTLYGYTF
J gene: TRBJ1-2; D gene: .; V gene: TRBV5-1; clone size: .; CDR3 DNA: TGCGCCAGCAGCTCGGACACAAACTATGGCTACACCTTC; CDR3 protein: CASSSDTNYGYTF
J gene: TRBJ2-2; D gene: TRBD2; V gene: TRBV7-2; clone size: .; CDR3 DNA: TGTGCCAGCAGCTTAAACCCAGCGGGGGCCGGCGGGGAGCTGTTTTTT; CDR3 protein: CASSLNPAGAGGELFF
J gene: TRBJ2-7; D gene: TRBD2; V gene: TRBV27; clone size: .; CDR3 DNA: TGTGCCAGCAGTTTAGGGGCGGGAGGGCCCTACGAGCAGTACTTC; CDR3 protein: CASSLGAGGPYEQYF
J gene: TRBJ1-1; D gene: .; V gene: TRBV10-3; clone size: .; CDR3 DNA: TGTGCCATCAGTGAGCCACATGGCAGGAACACTGAAGCTTTCTTT; CDR3 protein: CAISEPHGRNTEAFF
J gene: TRBJ2-2; D gene: .; V gene: TRBV7-2; clone size: few; CDR3 DNA: TGTGCCAGCAGCTTTTGGACAGCAGCCGGGGAGCTGTTTTTT; CDR3 protein: CASSFWTAAGELFF
J gene: TRBJ1-6; D gene: .; V gene: TRBV6-5; clone size: .; CDR3 DNA: TGTGCCAGCAGAAACCCCCAGGGTAGATCACCCCTCCACTTT; CDR3 protein: CASRNPQGRSPLHF
J gene: TRBJ2-7; D gene: TRBD1; V gene: TRBV5-1; clone size: .; CDR3 DNA: TGCGCCAGCAGCCCGGACAGGGCCCACGAGCAGTACTTC; CDR3 protein: CASSPDRAHEQYF
J gene: TRBJ1-2; D gene: .; V gene: TRBV14; clone size: .; CDR3 DNA: TGTGCCAGCAGCCCCCTAGACGGAACTAAGGGGGGCTACACCTTC; CDR3 protein: CASSPLDGTKGGYTF
J gene: TRBJ2-3; D gene: .; V gene: TRBV7-8; clone size: once; CDR3 DNA: TGTGCCAGCAGCTTAGGGCGGACAGATACGCAGTATTTT; CDR3 protein: CASSLGRTDTQYF
J gene: TRBJ2-1; D gene: TRBD2; V gene: TRBV9; clone size: .; CDR3 DNA: TGTGCCAGCAGCCTGCGGGGGGAGCGGGAGTACGATGAGCAGTTCTTC; CDR3 protein: CASSLRGEREYDEQFF
J gene: TRBJ1-6; D gene: TRBD1; V gene: TRBV5-1; clone size: .; CDR3 DNA: TGCGCCAGCAGTGGGGACAGGAAAAATTCACCCCTCCACTTT; CDR3 protein: CASSGDRKNSPLHF
J gene: TRBJ1-5; D gene: TRBD1; V gene: TRBV18; clone size: .; CDR3 DNA: TGTGCCAGCTCACGGACAGGGCAAAAGCCCCAGCATTTT; CDR3 protein: CASSRTGQKPQHF
J gene: TRBJ1-1; D gene: .; V gene: TRBV7-9; clone size: .; CDR3 DNA: TGTGCCAGCACCCGCCTAGGAACTGAAGCTTTCTTT; CDR3 protein: CASTRLGTEAFF
J gene: TRBJ1-5; D gene: .; V gene: TRBV28; clone size: few; CDR3 DNA: TGTGCCAGCAGTCCCACAGGGAGCAATCAGCCCCAGCATTTT; CDR3 protein: CASSPTGSNQPQHF
J gene: TRBJ2-3; D gene: TRBD2; V gene: TRBV7-8; clone size: .; CDR3 DNA: TGTGCCAGCAGCCCGGGAGGGCCCCGCGGGACAGATACGCAGTATTTT; CDR3 protein: CASSPGGPRGTDTQYF
J gene: TRBJ2-7; D gene: TRBD1; V gene: TRBV10-1; clone size: .; CDR3 DNA: TGCGCCAGCAGTGGGGGACAGGGGGCGAACGAGCAGTACTTC; CDR3 protein: CASSGGQGANEQYF
J gene: TRBJ1-5; D gene: TRBD1; V gene: TRBV2; clone size: once; CDR3 DNA: TGTGCCAGCAGCGGGGACAGGTTGGGCGATCAGCCCCAGCATTTT; CDR3 protein: CASSGDRLGDQPQHF
J gene: TRBJ1-1; D gene: TRBD1; V gene: TRBV19; clone size: once; CDR3 DNA: TGTGCCAGTAGTAAAGGGGACAGAGGGACTGAAGCTTTCTTT; CDR3 protein: CASSKGDRGTEAFF
J gene: TRBJ2-1; D gene: .; V gene: TRBV29-1; clone size: .; CDR3 DNA: TGCAGCGTTGAAGACCCCAACAAGCGCTTTCTGTACAATGAGCAGTTCTTC; CDR3 protein: CSVEDPNKRFLYNEQFF
J gene: TRBJ2-1; D gene: .; V gene: TRBV6-5; clone size: .; CDR3 DNA: TGTGCCAGCACGCAGGGCCTAGGGGATGGGAATGAGCAGTTCTTC; CDR3 protein: CASTQGLGDGNEQFF
J gene: TRBJ1-4; D gene: TRBD1; V gene: TRBV5-1; clone size: .; CDR3 DNA: TGCGCCAGCAGCCCCCGGGACAGCTTTGCAACTAATGAAAAACTGTTTTTT; CDR3 protein: CASSPRDSFATNEKLFF
J gene: TRBJ2-1; D gene: .; V gene: TRBV25-1; clone size: .; CDR3 DNA: TGTGCCAGCAGTGAAGAGGGGGTTCGATCCTACAATGAGCAGTTCTTC; CDR3 protein: CASSEEGVRSYNEQFF
J gene: TRBJ2-3; D gene: TRBD2; V gene: TRBV7-2; clone size: .; CDR3 DNA: TGTGCCAGCAGCTTAGTGGGAGGGCCCCCAGATACGCAGTATTTT; CDR3 protein: CASSLVGGPPDTQYF
J gene: TRBJ1-3; D gene: .; V gene: TRBV27; clone size: .; CDR3 DNA: TGTGCCAGCAGTTTATCCTGGAGCTCTGGAAACACCATATATTTT; CDR3 protein: CASSLSWSSGNTIYF
J gene: TRBJ1-1; D gene: .; V gene: TRBV5-8; clone size: .; CDR3 DNA: TGTGCCAGCAGTCGCGGGGGCGCCGGCACTGAAGCTTTCTTT; CDR3 protein: CASSRGGAGTEAFF
J gene: TRBJ2-1; D gene: TRBD2; V gene: TRBV9; clone size: .; CDR3 DNA: TGTGCCAGCAGCGATAGCGGGGTCTCATACAATGAGCAGTTCTTC; CDR3 protein: CASSDSGVSYNEQFF
J gene: TRBJ2-5; D gene: TRBD2; V gene: TRBV5-1; clone size: .; CDR3 DNA: TGCGCCAGCAGCTTGGTCGGGGGGTCAGAGACCCAGTACTTC; CDR3 protein: CASSLVGGSETQYF
J gene: TRBJ2-3; D gene: .; V gene: TRBV9; clone size: .; CDR3 DNA: TGTGCCAGCAGCGTACGCGGGATTTTCAGCACAGATACGCAGTATTTT; CDR3 protein: CASSVRGIFSTDTQYF
J gene: TRBJ2-7; D gene: .; V gene: TRBV4-2; clone size: .; CDR3 DNA: TGTGCCAGCAGCCAAGATCTTGTCGGGAGCTACGAGCAGTACTTC; CDR3 protein: CASSQDLVGSYEQYF
J gene: TRBJ2-7; D gene: .; V gene: TRBV9; clone size: .; CDR3 DNA: TGTGCCAGCAGCGCCGGACAGTACGCGCAGTACTTC; CDR3 protein: CASSAGQYAQYF
J gene: TRBJ1-6; D gene: .; V gene: TRBV2; clone size: few; CDR3 DNA: TGTGCCAGCAGTGGTTGGATAGGAAGAGGGTACGATTCACCCCTCCACTTT; CDR3 protein: CASSGWIGRGYDSPLHF
J gene: TRBJ1-1; D gene: .; V gene: TRBV20-1; clone size: few; CDR3 DNA: TGCAGTGCTAGGGGGGCCACTGAAGCTTTCTTT; CDR3 protein: CSARGATEAFF
J gene: TRBJ2-7; D gene: TRBD1; V gene: TRBV10-3; clone size: few; CDR3 DNA: TGTGCCATCAGGAAGGACAGGGAGCGCGAGCAGTACTTC; CDR3 protein: CAIRKDREREQYF
J gene: TRBJ2-2; D gene: .; V gene: TRBV11-3; clone size: few; CDR3 DNA: TGTGCCAGCAGCTTAGGGGGGCGCGCGGGGGCCGGGGAGCTGTTTTTT; CDR3 protein: CASSLGGRAGAGELFF
J gene: TRBJ1-5; D gene: TRBD1; V gene: TRBV5-1; clone size: few; CDR3 DNA: TGCGCCAGCAGCGTGTCCGGGACAGCAAATCAGCCCCAGCATTTT; CDR3 protein: CASSVSGTANQPQHF
J gene: TRBJ1-1; D gene: TRBD1; V gene: TRBV10-2; clone size: .; CDR3 DNA: TGCGCCAGCGGGGAGAGTAAGGGGGCGGCTTTCTTT; CDR3 protein: CASGESKGAAFF
J gene: TRBJ2-6; D gene: TRBD2; V gene: TRBV4-2; clone size: few; CDR3 DNA: TGTGCCAGCAGCCTTCGACTAGCGGGAGGCTCTGGGGCCAACGGCCTGACTTTC; CDR3 protein: CASSLRLAGGSGANGLTF
J gene: TRBJ2-7; D gene: TRBD1; V gene: TRBV18; clone size: .; CDR3 DNA: TGTGCCAGCTCACCAGACAGGGCGCCCTACGAGCAGTACTTC; CDR3 protein: CASSPDRAPYEQYF
J gene: TRBJ1-2; D gene: .; V gene: TRBV18; clone size: .; CDR3 DNA: TGTGCCAGCTCAGCGTTACAGGGTTTAGAAGGCTACACCTTC; CDR3 protein: CASSALQGLEGYTF
J gene: TRBJ2-1; D gene: .; V gene: TRBV9; clone size: .; CDR3 DNA: TGTGCCAGCAGCGTCTCTAATGAGCAGTTCTTC; CDR3 protein: CASSVSNEQFF
J gene: TRBJ1-5; D gene: .; V gene: TRBV4-3; clone size: .; CDR3 DNA: TGCGCCAGCAGCCAAGATCACCGGGGGTCCAATCAGCCCCAGCATTTT; CDR3 protein: CASSQDHRGSNQPQHF
J gene: TRBJ1-6; D gene: TRBD1; V gene: TRBV28; clone size: once; CDR3 DNA: TGTGCCAGCAGTTCGGGACAGGGTTTTGTACCCCTCCACTTT; CDR3 protein: CASSSGQGFVPLHF